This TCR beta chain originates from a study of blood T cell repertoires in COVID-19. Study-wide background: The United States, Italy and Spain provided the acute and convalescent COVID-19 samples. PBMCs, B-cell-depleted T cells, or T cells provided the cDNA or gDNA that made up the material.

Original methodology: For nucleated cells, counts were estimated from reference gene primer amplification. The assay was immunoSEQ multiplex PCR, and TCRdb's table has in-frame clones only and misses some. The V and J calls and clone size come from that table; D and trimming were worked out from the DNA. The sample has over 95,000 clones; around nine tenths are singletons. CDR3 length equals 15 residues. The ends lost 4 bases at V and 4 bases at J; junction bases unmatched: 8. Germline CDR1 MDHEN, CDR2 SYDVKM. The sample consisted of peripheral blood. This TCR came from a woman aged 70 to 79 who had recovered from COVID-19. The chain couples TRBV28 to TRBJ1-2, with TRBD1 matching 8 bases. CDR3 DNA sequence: TGTGCCAGCAGTTCCTCAGGGGGCAGGGGCTATGGCTACACCTTC. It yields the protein CASSSSGGRGYGYTF.